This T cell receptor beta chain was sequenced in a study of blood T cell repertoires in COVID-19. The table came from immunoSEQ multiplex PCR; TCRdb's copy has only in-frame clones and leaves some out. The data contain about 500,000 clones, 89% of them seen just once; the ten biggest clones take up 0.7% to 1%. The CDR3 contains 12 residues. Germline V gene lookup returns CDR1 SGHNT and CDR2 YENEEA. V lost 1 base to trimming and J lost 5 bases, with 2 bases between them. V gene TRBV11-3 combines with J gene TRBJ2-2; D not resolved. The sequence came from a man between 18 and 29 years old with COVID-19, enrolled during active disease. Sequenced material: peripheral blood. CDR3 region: CASSLATGELFF. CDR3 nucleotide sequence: TGTGCCAGCAGCTTAGCTACCGGGGAGCTGTTTTTT.